Below, 6 T cell receptor beta chains from the same sample are listed, as sequenced in a study of blood T cell repertoires in COVID-19. The protocol was immunoSEQ multiplex PCR, while the TCRdb copy is restricted to in-frame clones and leaves out a portion. The sample lists fewer than 250,000 clones; 80% were seen once. Sequencing was carried out using peripheral blood. Every receptor here comes from a man between 60 and 70 years old with acute or convalescent COVID-19.

The chain joins TRBV30 to TRBJ1-6; D remains ambiguous. The germline V gene encodes CDR1 GTSNPN and CDR2 SVGIG (reference sequence). This CDR3 has 13 residues. Trimming left V 0 bases short and J 7 bases short, with 7 bases between. The CDR3 DNA follows: TGTGCCTGGAGTGTTGGAGGAAATTCACCCCTCCACTTT. It codes for CAWSVGGNSPLHF.

The rearrangement joins TRBV11-2 to TRBJ2-1; the D is unclear. This CDR3 contains 16 residues. Germline V gives CDR1 SGHAT, CDR2 FQNNGV. The V gene lost 1 base and the J gene lost 10 bases, with 20 bases spanning the gap. The CDR3 here is CASSLGGADLRREQFF. The CDR3, as DNA: TGTGCCAGCAGCTTAGGAGGCGCGGATCTACGGCGGGAGCAGTTCTTC.

The chain joins TRBV4-3 to TRBJ1-2; D is perhaps TRBD1 (5 bases). The germline gives CDR1 LGHNA, CDR2 YSLEER. This CDR3 spans 15 amino acids. Trimming removed 1 base from V and 4 bases from J, with 13 bases in between. Here the CDR3 reads CASSQGRQPRYGYTF. The CDR3 DNA is TGCGCCAGCAGCCAAGGCAGACAGCCCCGCTATGGCTACACCTTC.

The chain has TRBV21-1 and TRBJ2-3; TRBD1 reflects the table's D call only, with no check against the DNA. TRBV21-1 is an annotated pseudogene. The CDR3 loop spans 19 amino acids. CDR3 DNA sequence: TGTGCCAGCAGCAAAGGGGGCAGGGATTTCTCCCTCGTCCCAGATACGCAGTATTTT. Protein sequence: CASSKGGRDFSLVPDTQYF.

The chain employs TRBV2 and TRBJ1-2, with 10 positions matching TRBD1. Trimming took 4 bases from V and 2 from J; bases not matched to a gene: 1. The CDR3 spans 14 residues. Germline assignment: CDR1 SNHLY and CDR2 FYNNEI. The CDR3 coding sequence is TGTGCCAGCAGTGGACAGGGGGCCAACTATGGCTACACCTTC. Its protein product is CASSGQGANYGYTF.

This chain joins TRBV15 and TRBJ2-7; TRBD1 matches 11 bases. Germline values: CDR1 LNHNV, CDR2 YYDKDF (reference sequence). This CDR3 comprises 16 residues. The V segment lost 1 base and the J segment 5 bases; nucleotides outside the gene matches: 7. This CDR3 reads CATSRVRTGGWNEQYF. The CDR3 bases are TGTGCCACCAGCAGAGTTAGGACAGGGGGCTGGAACGAGCAGTACTTC.